A single sample is the source of the 22 T cell receptor beta chains below, sequenced in a study of T cell changes during pregnancy in multiple sclerosis. Profiled with immunoSEQ multiplex PCR; TCRdb holds only in-frame clones, not every one. The sample carries tens of thousands of clones, roughly 90% recorded once. The input for sequencing was peripheral blood, taken in the second trimester of pregnancy. The receptors come from a female donor with multiple sclerosis, enrolled in a pregnancy study.

The chain recombines TRBV18 with TRBJ2-5; 8 bases match TRBD1. Looked up from germline, CDR1 is KGHSH and CDR2 is LQKENI. The CDR3 has 16 amino acids. Trimming removed 1 base from V and 4 bases from J; junction bases left unmatched: 8. The CDR3 loop is CASSPLGQGFRETQYF. CDR3 bases: TGTGCCAGCTCACCACTTGGACAGGGTTTTCGAGAGACCCAGTACTTC.

The chain employs TRBV11-2 and TRBJ2-1, with 13 positions matching TRBD2. J was trimmed by 1 base and V by 0 bases; bases with no gene match: 3. The CDR3 contains 18 residues. CDR1 and CDR2 (germline): SGHAT, FQNNGV. CDR3 region: CASSLERTSGGSYNEQFF. CDR3 bases: TGTGCCAGCAGCTTAGAGAGGACTAGCGGGGGATCCTACAATGAGCAGTTCTTC.

The count of this clone is one. The gene calls are TRBV2 and TRBJ2-7, with 7 bases lining up with TRBD2. J lost 3 bases, V lost 7 bases, and 12 bases had no gene match. Looked up from germline, CDR1 is SNHLY and CDR2 is FYNNEI. The CDR3 length is 15 residues. This chain's CDR3 is CASTASGLSGYEQYF. The CDR3 DNA reads TGTGCCAGCACAGCTAGCGGCCTATCGGGCTACGAGCAGTACTTC.

The chain recombines TRBV27 with TRBJ2-1, with D maybe TRBD2 (5 bases). CDR1 and CDR2 from the germline V gene are MNHEY and SMNVEV (reference sequence). V shed 5 bases and J shed 3 bases, with 8 bases lying between them. The length of the CDR3 is 13 residues. Written as DNA, the CDR3 is TGTGCCAGCAGTATTGGACTCTACAATGAGCAGTTCTTC. Translated, it gives CASSIGLYNEQFF.

In nucleotides, the CDR3 is TGTGCCACCAGCAGAGACTACGACACCGGGGAGCTGTTTTTT. Translated: CATSRDYDTGELFF. The chain carries TRBV15 and TRBJ2-2; D ambiguous. Germline V gene lookup returns CDR1 LNHNV and CDR2 YYDKDF (reference sequence). Trimming removed 0 bases from V and 3 bases from J, with 5 bases in between. The CDR3 is 14 residues long.

This chain links TRBV6-1 with TRBJ1-2; TRBD1 aligns across 7 bases. V lost 8 bases to trimming and J lost 0 bases; unmatched junction nucleotides: 9. Germline CDR1 and CDR2: MNHNS and SASEGT. CDR3 length: 15 residues. CDR3 in amino acids: CASDRDRGSNYGYTF. The CDR3 DNA follows: TGTGCCAGCGACCGGGACAGAGGCTCTAACTATGGCTACACCTTC.

This clone is a singleton in its sample. V gene TRBV6-1 combines with J gene TRBJ2-1; 9 nucleotides match TRBD2. This CDR3 comprises 17 residues. CDR1 and CDR2 (germline): MNHNS, SASEGT. Trimming at V came to 4 bases and at J to 5 bases, leaving 12 bases not matched to a gene. In DNA form, the CDR3 reads TGTGCCAGCAGTGGACAGGGAAAAGCGGGGGGCCACAATGAGCAGTTCTTC. Translation gives CASSGQGKAGGHNEQFF.

A remark on this clone: An end of the junction differs from the germline gene, which may be a read error. The chain uses TRBV5-1 and TRBJ1-1, with a tentative D call TRBD1 (5 bases). The length of the CDR3 is 13 residues. CDR1 is SGHRS and CDR2 is YFSETQ in the germline V gene. The CDR3 region is CASSLGAGRDRLF. As DNA, the CDR3 is TGCGCCAGCAGCTTGGGGGCAGGGAGGGACCGTCTCTTT.

Comment on this clone: At one boundary the junction diverges from the germline segment, which might be a read error. The gene calls are TRBV7-7 and TRBJ2-1; 13 positions agree with TRBD2. Germline loops: CDR1 SSHAT, CDR2 FNYEAQ (reference sequence). The CDR3 contains 16 residues. The CDR3: CASSLGTSGMVGEQFF. Written as DNA, the CDR3 is TGTGCTAGCAGCTTAGGGACTAGCGGGATGGTGGGTGAGCAGTTCTTC. Together with reference TRBV7-7 and TRBJ2-1, the CDR3 gives the full variable domain: GAGVSQSPRYKVTKRGQDVTLRCDPISSHATLYWYQQALGQGPEFLTYFNYEAQPDKSGLPSDRFSAERPEGSISTLTIQRTEQRDSAMYRCASSLGTSGMVGEQFFGPGTRLTVL.

V gene TRBV7-2 combines with J gene TRBJ1-5; 7 bases line up with TRBD1. The junction had 10 bases not matched to a gene; V was cut back by 4 bases and J by 4 bases. This CDR3 contains 16 residues. CDR1 SGHTA and CDR2 FQGNSA come from the germline V gene. The CDR3 nucleotides are TGTGCCAGCAGCTCAGTACCGGGACAGATGAATCAGCCCCAGCATTTT. Its translation: CASSSVPGQMNQPQHF.

This chain joins TRBV27 and TRBJ1-3; possibly TRBD1 for D (5 bases). The V gene lost 1 base and the J gene lost 4 bases, with 11 bases spanning the gap. CDR1 and CDR2 (germline): MNHEY, SMNVEV (reference sequence). The CDR3 covers 15 residues. The CDR3 loop is CASSLFSGRGNTIYF. The DNA of the CDR3 is TGTGCCAGCAGTTTATTTTCAGGGCGGGGAAACACCATATATTTT.

The chain carries TRBV23-1 and TRBJ2-1, with D unresolved. TRBV23-1 is annotated as an ORF whose role is uncertain. Trimming took 4 bases from V and 3 from J, leaving 28 bases between them. The CDR3 covers 20 residues. The CDR3 DNA reads TGCGCCAGCAGTCTACCTGCTAGTAGGAGTATACGGTACTACTACAATGAGCAGTTCTTC. Amino acid sequence: CASSLPASRSIRYYYNEQFF.

The rearrangement uses TRBV18 and TRBJ1-1; D call uncertain. The CDR3 is 13 amino acids. The V gene's germline CDR1 is KGHSH and CDR2 LQKENI. Trimming took off 3 bases at V and 6 bases at J, with 11 bases between the two ends. DNA for the CDR3: TGTGCCAGCTCACCCACACGGGAAGCTGAAGCTTTCTTT. Encoded protein: CASSPTREAEAFF. Looking up the rest from reference TRBV18 and TRBJ1-1 gives the full variable domain: NAGVMQNPRHLVRRRGQEARLRCSPMKGHSHVYWYRQLPEEGLKFMVYLQKENIIDESGMPKERFSAEFPKEGPSILRIQQVVRGDSAAYFCASSPTREAEAFFGQGTRLTVV.

J is TRBJ1-2 and V is TRBV19, with D perhaps TRBD1 (5 bases). V shed 5 bases and J shed 1 base, with 8 bases lying between them. CDR1 is LNHDA and CDR2 is SQIVND in the germline V gene (reference sequence). The CDR3 is made up of 13 amino acids. CDR3 nucleotides: TGTGCCAGTAGTGACAGCTATAACTATGGCTACACCTTC. The encoded protein is CASSDSYNYGYTF.

The rearrangement joins TRBV5-1 to TRBJ1-4, with D possibly matching TRBD1 (5 bases). V was shortened by 1 base and J by 0 bases, with 7 bases between the two germline ends. This CDR3 contains 15 residues. Germline-derived CDR1 and CDR2 are SGHRS and YFSETQ. In nucleotides, the CDR3 is TGCGCCAGCAGCTTGCAGGGTTCAACTAATGAAAAACTGTTTTTT. This codes for CASSLQGSTNEKLFF.

The chain recombines TRBV2 with TRBJ2-7, with 9 bases lining up with TRBD1. CDR3 size: 15 residues. V gave up 2 bases and J gave up 6 bases; unmatched junction bases: 8. Germline V CDR1 and CDR2: SNHLY, FYNNEI. CDR3 DNA: TGTGCCAGCAGTGAAACGCGGGGACAGGGACGCGAGCAGTACTTC. Amino acids: CASSETRGQGREQYF.

V is TRBV7-9 and J is TRBJ2-3; TRBD1 matches at 11 bases. Germline values: CDR1 SEHNR, CDR2 FQNEAQ (reference sequence). With V trimmed by 2 bases and J by 0 bases, 4 bases remained unmatched. This CDR3 is 17 amino acids long. As DNA, the CDR3 is TGTGCCAGCAGCTTAAGGACAGGGGGCCCCAGCACAGATACGCAGTATTTT. Translation gives CASSLRTGGPSTDTQYF.

The V gene is TRBV5-1, the J gene TRBJ2-5; 11 positions agree with TRBD2. The CDR3 consists of 17 residues. J gave up 0 bases and V 4 bases, and 8 bases lay outside the gene matches. From germline, CDR1 is SGHRS and CDR2 YFSETQ. This CDR3 reads CASSLQVAGGYQETQYF. CDR3 bases: TGCGCCAGCAGCCTCCAAGTAGCGGGGGGGTACCAAGAGACCCAGTACTTC.

The chain carries TRBV7-8 and TRBJ2-1; TRBD2 aligns across 14 bases. Trimming took 5 bases from V and 9 from J; bases not matched to a gene: 12. The CDR3 runs to 17 residues. Germline V gene lookup returns CDR1 SGHVS and CDR2 FQNEAQ. The CDR3 DNA is TGTGCCAGCAGCGGGACCCGACTAGCGGGGGGGCCAGGTGAGCAGTTCTTC. This sequence encodes CASSGTRLAGGPGEQFF.

The V call is TRBV6-5, the J call TRBJ2-7; possibly TRBD1 for D (5 bases). Per germline, CDR1 MNHEY and CDR2 SVGAGI. This CDR3 contains 15 residues. V gave up 0 bases and J gave up 2 bases, with 11 bases separating them. The CDR3 is CASSYSYDRTYEQYF. CDR3 in DNA: TGTGCCAGCAGTTACTCTTACGACAGAACCTACGAGCAGTACTTC.

The gene calls are TRBV11-3 and TRBJ2-3; D possibly corresponds to TRBD2 (6 bases). The CDR3 runs to 15 residues. CDR1 and CDR2 from the germline V gene are SGHNT and YENEEA. The V and J ends lost 1 base and 2 bases respectively, with 10 bases between them. Here the CDR3 reads CASSLGRGNTDTQYF. Written as DNA, the CDR3 is TGTGCCAGCAGCTTAGGGCGGGGCAACACAGATACGCAGTATTTT.

CDR3 nucleotide sequence: TGTGCCAGCAGCATTTGGGACACGCTCCGAAGCTCCTACGAGCAGTACTTC. Translation gives CASSIWDTLRSSYEQYF. The chain is built from TRBV11-3 and TRBJ2-7; a weak D match, TRBD1 (6 bases). Trimming removed 5 bases at V and 0 bases at J, with 20 bases between. CDR3 length equals 17 residues. Germline lookup yields CDR1 SGHNT and CDR2 YENEEA.